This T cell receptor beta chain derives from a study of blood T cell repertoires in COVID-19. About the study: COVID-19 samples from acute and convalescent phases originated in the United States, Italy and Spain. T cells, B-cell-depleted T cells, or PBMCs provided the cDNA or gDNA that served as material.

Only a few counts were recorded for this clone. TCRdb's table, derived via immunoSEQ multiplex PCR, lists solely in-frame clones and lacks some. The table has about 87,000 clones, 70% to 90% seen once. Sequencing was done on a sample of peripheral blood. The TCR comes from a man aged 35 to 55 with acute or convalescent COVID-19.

The CDR3 here is CASRTGSNQPQHF. CDR3 nucleotide sequence: TGTGCCTCCAGGACAGGGAGCAATCAGCCCCAGCATTTT. V and J are TRBV12-3 or TRBV12-4 and TRBJ1-5, with TRBD1 matching 8 bases. The CDR3 consists of 13 residues. J lost 1 base, V lost 11 bases, and 4 bases had no gene match.